This TCR beta chain was identified in a study of T cell responses to AZD1222 COVID-19 vaccine. Study background: Researchers grouped second doses given at about 4 or about 12 weeks into one pool. Findings and caveats of the study: Repertoire samples came only from after the peak T cell response.

Of note for this clone: Its cognate antigen is unknown.

Profiled with immunoSEQ multiplex PCR; TCRdb holds only in-frame clones, not every one. Seen here are about 110,000 clones, about 85% observed once, and the top ten hold about 3.3%. Germline V gene lookup returns CDR1 MDHEN and CDR2 SYDVKM. CDR3 length: 16 residues. V lost 5 bases to trimming and J lost 7 bases; unmatched junction nucleotides: 7. The sequenced sample was peripheral blood, obtained on day 0 of AZD1222 vaccination. V and J are TRBV28 and TRBJ2-1; TRBD2 aligns across 14 bases. The sequence was obtained from an adult in good health. CDR3 coding DNA: TGTGCCAGCAGTAAGGGGACTAGCGGGAGATCGAATGAGCAGTTCTTC. This gives the protein CASSKGTSGRSNEQFF.